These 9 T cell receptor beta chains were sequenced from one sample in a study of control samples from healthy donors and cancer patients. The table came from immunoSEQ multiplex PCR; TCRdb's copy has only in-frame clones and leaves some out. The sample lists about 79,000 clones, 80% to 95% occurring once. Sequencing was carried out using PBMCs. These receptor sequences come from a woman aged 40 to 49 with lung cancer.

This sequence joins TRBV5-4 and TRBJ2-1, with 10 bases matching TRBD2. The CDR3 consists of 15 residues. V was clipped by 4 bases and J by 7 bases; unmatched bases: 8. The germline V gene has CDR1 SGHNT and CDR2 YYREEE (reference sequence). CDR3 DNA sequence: TGTGCCAGCAGCCCGGAGACTAGCGGGTGGAATGAGCAGTTCTTC. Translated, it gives CASSPETSGWNEQFF.

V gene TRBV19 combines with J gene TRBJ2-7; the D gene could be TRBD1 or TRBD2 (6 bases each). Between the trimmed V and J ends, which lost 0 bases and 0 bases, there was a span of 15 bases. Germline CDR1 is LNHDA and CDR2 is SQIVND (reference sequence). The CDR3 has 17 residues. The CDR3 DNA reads TGTGCCAGTAGTATAGAACCCACAGGGACTCGCTCCTACGAGCAGTACTTC. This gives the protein CASSIEPTGTRSYEQYF.

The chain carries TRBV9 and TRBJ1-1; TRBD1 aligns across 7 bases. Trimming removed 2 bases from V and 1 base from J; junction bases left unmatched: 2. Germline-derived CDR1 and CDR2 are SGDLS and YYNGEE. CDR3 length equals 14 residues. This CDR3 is CASSVRTGNTEAFF. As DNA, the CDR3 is TGTGCCAGCAGCGTGCGGACAGGGAACACTGAAGCTTTCTTT.

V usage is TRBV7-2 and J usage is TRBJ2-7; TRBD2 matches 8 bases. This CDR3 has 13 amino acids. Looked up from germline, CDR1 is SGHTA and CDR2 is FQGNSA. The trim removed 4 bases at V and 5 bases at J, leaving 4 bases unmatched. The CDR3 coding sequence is TGTGCCAGCAGCTCACGGGGGGGCGACGAGCAGTACTTC. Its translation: CASSSRGGDEQYF.

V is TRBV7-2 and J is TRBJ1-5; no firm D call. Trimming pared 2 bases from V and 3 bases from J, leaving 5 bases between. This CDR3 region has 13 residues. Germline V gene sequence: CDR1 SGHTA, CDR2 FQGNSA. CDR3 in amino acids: CASSLFPNQPQHF. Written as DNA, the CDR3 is TGTGCCAGCAGCTTATTTCCCAATCAGCCCCAGCATTTT.

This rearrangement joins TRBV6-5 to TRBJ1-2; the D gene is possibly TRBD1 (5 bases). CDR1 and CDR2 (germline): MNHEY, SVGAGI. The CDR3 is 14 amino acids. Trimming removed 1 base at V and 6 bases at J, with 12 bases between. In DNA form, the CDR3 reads TGTGCCAGCAGTTACTTCGGGCAGGGAAATGGCTACACCTTC. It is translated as CASSYFGQGNGYTF.

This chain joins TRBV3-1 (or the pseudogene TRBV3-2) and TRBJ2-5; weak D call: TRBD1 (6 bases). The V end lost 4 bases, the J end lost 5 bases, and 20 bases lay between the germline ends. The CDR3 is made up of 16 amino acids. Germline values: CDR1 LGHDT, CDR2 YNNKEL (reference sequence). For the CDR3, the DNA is TGTGCCAGCAGCCGTTCGACAGGCACTCAAGGGGAGACCCAGTACTTC. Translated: CASSRSTGTQGETQYF.

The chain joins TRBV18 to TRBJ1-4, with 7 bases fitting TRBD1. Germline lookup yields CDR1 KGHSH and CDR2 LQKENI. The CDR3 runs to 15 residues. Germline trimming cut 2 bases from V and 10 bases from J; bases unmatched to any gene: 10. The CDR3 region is CASSPVSGQAGKLFF. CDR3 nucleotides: TGTGCCAGCTCACCAGTGTCTGGACAGGCTGGAAAACTGTTTTTT. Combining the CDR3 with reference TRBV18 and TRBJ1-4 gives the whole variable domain NAGVMQNPRHLVRRRGQEARLRCSPMKGHSHVYWYRQLPEEGLKFMVYLQKENIIDESGMPKERFSAEFPKEGPSILRIQQVVRGDSAAYFCASSPVSGQAGKLFFGSGTQLSVL.

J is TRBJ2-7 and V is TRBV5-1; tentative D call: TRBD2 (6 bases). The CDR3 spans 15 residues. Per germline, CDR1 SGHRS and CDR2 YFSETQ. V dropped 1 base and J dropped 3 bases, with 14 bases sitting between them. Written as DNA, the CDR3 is TGCGCCAGCAGCTTGACAAGCGGGTTTAGCTACGAGCAGTACTTC. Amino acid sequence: CASSLTSGFSYEQYF.